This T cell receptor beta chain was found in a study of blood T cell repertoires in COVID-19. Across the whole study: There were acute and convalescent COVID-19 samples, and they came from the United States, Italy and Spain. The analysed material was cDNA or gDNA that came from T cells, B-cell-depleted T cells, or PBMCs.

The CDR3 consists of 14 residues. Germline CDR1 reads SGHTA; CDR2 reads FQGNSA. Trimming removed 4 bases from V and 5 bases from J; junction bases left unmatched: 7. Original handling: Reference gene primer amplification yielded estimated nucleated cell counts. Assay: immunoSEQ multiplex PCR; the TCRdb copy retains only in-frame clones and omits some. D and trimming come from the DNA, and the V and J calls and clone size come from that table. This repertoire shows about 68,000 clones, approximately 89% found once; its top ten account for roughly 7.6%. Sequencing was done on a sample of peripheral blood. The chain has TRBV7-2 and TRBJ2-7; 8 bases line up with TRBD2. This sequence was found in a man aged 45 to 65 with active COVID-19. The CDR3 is CASSSTGGPDEQYF. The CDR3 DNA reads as TGTGCCAGCAGCTCCACGGGGGGGCCCGACGAGCAGTACTTC. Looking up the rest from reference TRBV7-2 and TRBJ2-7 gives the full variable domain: GAGVSQSPSNKVTEKGKDVELRCDPISGHTALYWYRQSLGQGLEFLIYFQGNSAPDKSGLPSDRFSAERTGGSVSTLTIQRTQQEDSAVYLCASSSTGGPDEQYFGPGTRLTVT.